This T cell receptor beta chain comes out of a study of OX40 agonist ivuxolimab in advanced cancers. For the study at large: A history of anti-PD-1, anti-PD-L1 or anti-CTLA-4 therapy was acceptable, and over 30% had some.

With baseline, cycle 4 day 1, and cycle 7 day 1 as timepoints, blood was sampled. This CDR3 region has 13 residues. The germline gives CDR1 SGHNT, CDR2 YYREEE (reference sequence). V was trimmed by 6 bases and J by 5 bases, leaving 11 bases between them. Generated by immunoSEQ multiplex PCR, the TCRdb table keeps only in-frame clones and is missing some. The sample shows 71,000 or so clones, 86% of them seen only once. This chain uses TRBV5-4 with TRBJ2-2, with no clear D. The sequence was obtained from an adult with an advanced solid tumor such as melanoma, head and neck, liver or kidney cancer. The sequences come from CD4+ or CD8+ T cells sorted from blood, collected in a trial of the OX40 agonist ivuxolimab. In DNA, the CDR3 is TGTGCCAGCACCTCTGGCGTAACCGGGGAGCTGTTTTTT. This translates into CASTSGVTGELFF. Combining the CDR3 with reference TRBV5-4 and TRBJ2-2 gives the whole variable domain ETGVTQSPTHLIKTRGQQVTLRCSSQSGHNTVSWYQQALGQGPQFIFQYYREEENGRGNFPPRFSGLQFPNYSSELNVNALELDDSALYLCASTSGVTGELFFGEGSRLTVL.